Listed below are T cell receptor beta chains from one sample, sequenced in a study of shared clonotypes between healthy human individuals. Assay used: immunoSEQ multiplex PCR; TCRdb lists only in-frame clones, some missing. The table records approximately 940,000 clones, 76% of them present only once. Material for sequencing was memory CD4+ T cells sorted from blood. The receptor source for this set is a young man in good health. Both conserved end residues are part of each CDR3. The D gene is left open where the match is weak. The size field is filled for only some rows; it gives once, few, many or a size class.

>TRBD2|TRBJ2-3|NA|TRBV27
TGTGCCAGCCGACTAGCGGGAGCCCTTAGCACAGATACGCAGTATTTT
CASRLAGALSTDTQYF
>TRBD1|TRBJ2-5|NA|TRBV6-5
TGTGCCAGCAGTCGAGGGACAGGGGGCGTGGGGACCCAGTACTTC
CASSRGTGGVGTQYF
>NA|TRBJ2-1|NA|TRBV25-1
TGTGCCAGCAGTGAATTCAGGACTAACTCCTACAATGAGCAGTTCTTC
CASSEFRTNSYNEQFF
>TRBD2|TRBJ2-5|NA|TRBV6-1
TGTGCCAGCAGTGGGAGCCTAGCGGGGGGCCAACAAGAGACCCAGTACTTC
CASSGSLAGGQQETQYF
>NA|TRBJ1-6|NA|TRBV4-3
TGCGCCAGCAGCCAAGAGAGTTCCGGGAAATCACCCCTCCACTTT
CASSQESSGKSPLHF
>TRBD2|TRBJ2-5|NA|TRBV10-3
TGTGCCATCAGTGAGTCAGGGCGGGAGGGCCAGGAGACCCAGTACTTC
CAISESGREGQETQYF
>NA|TRBJ2-7|NA|TRBV4-1
TGCGCCAGCAGCCAAGGAGGGATTCTACCTTACGAGCAGTACTTC
CASSQGGILPYEQYF
>NA|TRBJ1-6|NA|TRBV28
TGTGCCAGCAGTCCCCCGGACGTTAAGACCCTCCACTTT
CASSPPDVKTLHF
>NA|TRBJ2-2|NA|TRBV6-5
TGTGCCAGCAGTTACCAGACTAGGAACACCGGGGAGCTGTTTTTT
CASSYQTRNTGELFF
>NA|TRBJ2-4|NA|TRBV5-1
TGCGCCAGCAGCTCCGGAGGGGGGCAGGAATACATTCAGTACTTC
CASSSGGGQEYIQYF
>NA|TRBJ2-2|NA|TRBV16
TGTGCCAGCAGCCAAGACGAAGGGAGGATGTTTTTT
CASSQDEGRMFF
>NA|TRBJ1-2|NA|TRBV11-1
TGTGCCAGCAGCGCCACCGGGACCCCCTCTGGCTACACCTTC
CASSATGTPSGYTF
>NA|TRBJ2-2|NA|TRBV30
TGTGCCTGGCAGCTAGCCATAAACACCGGGGAGCTGTTTTTT
CAWQLAINTGELFF
>NA|TRBJ1-2|NA|TRBV21-1
TGTGCCAGCAGCCCTCAAAGGTCCGGTGGCTATGGCTACACCTTC
CASSPQRSGGYGYTF
>TRBD1|TRBJ1-5|NA|TRBV30
TGTGCCTGGACTCAACAGGGGGGCAATCAGCCCCAGCATTTT
CAWTQQGGNQPQHF
>TRBD1|TRBJ1-2|many|TRBV5-8
TGTGCCAGCAGCCCCGGGACAGGGAAGAACTATGGCTACACCTTC
CASSPGTGKNYGYTF
>NA|TRBJ2-2|NA|TRBV18
TGTGCCAGCTCACCTGCGGGGTTAAACACCGGGGAGCTGTTTTTT
CASSPAGLNTGELFF
>TRBD2|TRBJ2-1|few|TRBV5-8
TGTGCCAGCAGGGGACTAGCGGGGATCAATGAGCAGTTCTTC
CASRGLAGINEQFF
>NA|TRBJ2-3|few|TRBV19
TGTGCCAGTAGCCGACCACCCGCGCAGTATTTT
CASSRPPAQYF
>NA|TRBJ1-1|NA|TRBV10-2
TGCGCCAGCAGTGAGTGGGGGCATCTTTTCACTGAAGCTTTCTTT
CASSEWGHLFTEAFF